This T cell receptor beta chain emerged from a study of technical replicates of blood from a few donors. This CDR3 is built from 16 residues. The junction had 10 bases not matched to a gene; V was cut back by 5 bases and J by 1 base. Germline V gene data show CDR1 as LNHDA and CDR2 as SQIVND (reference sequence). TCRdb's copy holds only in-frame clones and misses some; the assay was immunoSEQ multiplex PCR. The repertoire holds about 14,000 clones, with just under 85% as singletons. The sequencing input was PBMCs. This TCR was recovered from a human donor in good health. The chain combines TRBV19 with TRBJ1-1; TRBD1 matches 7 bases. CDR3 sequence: CASSANGQEQNTEAFF. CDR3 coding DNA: TGTGCCAGTAGTGCCAATGGACAGGAGCAGAACACTGAAGCTTTCTTT. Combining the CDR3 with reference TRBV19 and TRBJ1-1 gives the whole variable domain DGGITQSPKYLFRKEGQNVTLSCEQNLNHDAMYWYRQDPGQGLRLIYYSQIVNDFQKGDIAEGYSVSREKKESFPLTVTSAQKNPTAFYLCASSANGQEQNTEAFFGQGTRLTVV.